These 7 T cell receptor beta chains came from one sample sequenced in a study of blood T cell repertoires in COVID-19. Clones were sequenced by immunoSEQ multiplex PCR, and TCRdb holds only the in-frame ones, with some missing. Of 30,000 to 45,000 clones listed, roughly 80% were seen once; the top ten hold approximately 30%. The source material was peripheral blood. The receptors were sampled from a man aged 80 or over with active or convalescent COVID-19.

The chain is built from TRBV7-9 and TRBJ1-1, with D possibly being TRBD1 (5 bases). Trimming removed 0 bases from V and 1 base from J, with 6 bases in between. Germline assignment: CDR1 SEHNR and CDR2 FQNEAQ (reference sequence). The CDR3 spans 14 residues. The DNA for the CDR3 is TGTGCCAGCAGCTTAGCAGGACAGAACACTGAAGCTTTCTTT. The encoded protein is CASSLAGQNTEAFF.

V and J are TRBV29-1 and TRBJ2-7; D unclear. The CDR3 extends over 12 amino acids. CDR1 is SQVTM and CDR2 is ANQGSEA in the germline V gene. The germline V and J ends were trimmed by 5 bases and 3 bases, with 11 bases remaining between them. The chain's CDR3 is CSVIGQVYEQYF. Here the CDR3 DNA reads TGCAGCGTTATTGGGCAGGTCTACGAGCAGTACTTC.

The chain links TRBV12-3 or TRBV12-4 to TRBJ1-1, with no clear D. CDR3 size: 13 residues. Trimming removed 4 bases from V and 0 bases from J, with 6 bases in between. CDR3 sequence (DNA): TGTGCCAGCAGTTGGGAGATGAACACTGAAGCTTTCTTT. Protein product: CASSWEMNTEAFF.

J is TRBJ2-7 and V is TRBV15; 7 positions agree with TRBD2. The ends lost 0 bases at V and 5 bases at J; junction bases unmatched: 10. This CDR3 has 16 amino acids. Germline V lookup: CDR1 LNHNV, CDR2 YYDKDF (reference sequence). The CDR3 loop is CATSRDRAASGNEQYF. The CDR3 DNA reads TGTGCCACCAGCAGAGATAGGGCCGCAAGCGGGAACGAGCAGTACTTC.

V and J are TRBV7-8 and TRBJ2-2, with a tentative D call TRBD1 (7 bases). The V end was cut by 5 bases, the J end by 6 bases, with 19 bases between. The CDR3 is made up of 16 amino acids. The germline V gene has CDR1 SGHVS and CDR2 FQNEAQ. The CDR3 spells CASSGLDTGEAGELFF. For the CDR3, the DNA is TGTGCCAGCAGCGGTTTGGATACAGGGGAGGCCGGGGAGCTGTTTTTT.

The rearrangement uses TRBV5-5 and TRBJ1-1; D call uncertain. This CDR3 has 13 residues. Germline V lookup: CDR1 SGHKS, CDR2 YYEKEE (reference sequence). Trimming left V 4 bases short and J 0 bases short, with 7 bases between. The CDR3 DNA follows: TGTGCCAGCAGCCGTAGCATGAACACTGAAGCTTTCTTT. It encodes CASSRSMNTEAFF.

The chain recombines TRBV4-3 with TRBJ1-4, with a possible D match to TRBD1 (6 bases). The CDR3 is 16 residues long. The V end was cut by 2 bases, the J end by 3 bases, with 13 bases between. Germline V gene sequence: CDR1 LGHNA, CDR2 YSLEER. The CDR3 region has the DNA TGCGCCAGCAGCCAACGCTCGGGACACCCTAATGAAAAACTGTTTTTT. This gives the protein CASSQRSGHPNEKLFF.